This T cell receptor (beta chain) was sequenced in a study of cytomegalovirus exposure and HLA in healthy donors. Study findings and constraints: V- and J-gene trimming of TCR beta was linked (in a later analysis) to a missense DCLRE1C variant.

This CDR3 contains 17 residues. Trimming stripped 3 bases from V and 3 bases from J, with 19 bases between. Germline lookup yields CDR1 PRHDT and CDR2 FYEKMQ (reference sequence). About this clone: What it binds is unknown.

In the PCR, 60 Vbeta and 13 Jbeta primers were used. Clones were read by immunoSEQ multiplex PCR, and TCRdb kept only the in-frame ones, dropping some. The sample lists 89,000 or so clones, approximately 84% occurring once. Material for sequencing was PBMCs. This chain joins TRBV13 and TRBJ2-3, with a possible D match to TRBD2 (7 bases). The source of this sequence is a woman aged 18 to 35 in good health and CMV-seropositive. The CDR3 spells CASSLRGGAGLTDTQYF. The CDR3 region has the DNA TGTGCCAGCAGCTTGAGGGGGGGGGCCGGATTAACAGATACGCAGTATTTT.